This T cell receptor beta chain was recovered during a study of T cell repertoires in cytomegalovirus infection. V lost 2 bases and J lost 11, with 18 bases in between. CDR1 SGHTA and CDR2 FQGNSA come from the germline V gene. CDR3 length: 14 residues. There are many counts of this clonotype. In TCRdb, the reads were re-called with MiXCR into one record per CDR3 protein. The sample contains some 300,000 distinct CDR3 sequences, around 9.6% of which appear only once. The sequence was obtained from a human donor in good health (CMV status not recorded). Some clones in this sample may be carry-over from other donors' samples. The V call is TRBV7-2, the J call TRBJ1-1; D is perhaps TRBD1 (5 bases). The sequencing sample was made of PBMCs. The CDR3 here is CASSLQPGAGLAFF. The CDR3 DNA reads as TGTGCCAGCAGCTTACAACCCGGGGCAGGGTTGGCTTTCTTT. Based on the CDR3 plus reference TRBV7-2 and TRBJ1-1, the full variable domain is GAGVSQSPSNKVTEKGKDVELRCDPISGHTALYWYRQSLGQGLEFLIYFQGNSAPDKSGLPSDRFSAERTGGSVSTLTIQRTQQEDSAVYLCASSLQPGAGLAFFGQGTRLTVV.